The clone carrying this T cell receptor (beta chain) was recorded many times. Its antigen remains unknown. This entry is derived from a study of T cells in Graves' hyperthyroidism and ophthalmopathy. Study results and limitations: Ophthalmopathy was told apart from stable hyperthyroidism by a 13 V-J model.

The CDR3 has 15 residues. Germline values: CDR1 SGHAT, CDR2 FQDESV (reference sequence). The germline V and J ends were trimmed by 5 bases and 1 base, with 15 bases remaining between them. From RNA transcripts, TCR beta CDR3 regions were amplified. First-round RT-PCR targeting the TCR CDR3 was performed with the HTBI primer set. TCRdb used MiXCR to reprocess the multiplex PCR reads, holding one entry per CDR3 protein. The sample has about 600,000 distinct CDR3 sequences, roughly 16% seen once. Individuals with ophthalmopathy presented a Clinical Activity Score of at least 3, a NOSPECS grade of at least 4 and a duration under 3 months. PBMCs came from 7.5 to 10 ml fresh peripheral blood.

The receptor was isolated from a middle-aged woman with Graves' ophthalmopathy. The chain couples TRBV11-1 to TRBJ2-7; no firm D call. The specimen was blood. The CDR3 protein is CASSQPWGTSYEQYF. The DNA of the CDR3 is TGTGCCAGCAGCCAGCCTTGGGGTACTTCCTACGAGCAGTACTTC.